The text below deals with one T cell receptor (beta chain). This clone came up once. Its target antigen remains unknown. There are no base qualities to consult, and no much larger clone falls within one base. Participants in the prospective study were enrolled through a virtual design, were aged roughly 18 to 100 years, and lived in approximately 25 United States geographic areas. In the prospective study, cohorts were assigned on the basis of participant-reported clinical history obtained from a screening survey and a study questionnaire. Recovered participants in ImmuneRACE Cohort 3 were defined as having two consecutive negative NP/OP PCR tests, clearance from a healthcare professional, or resolution of symptoms. Mobile phlebotomists in the prospective study collected whole blood, serum and a nasopharyngeal or oropharyngeal swab from every participant. Participants in the prospective study had the option to provide additional blood draws and questionnaires over an approximately 2-month period. Before DNA extraction, blood samples from the prospective study were shipped at room temperature or frozen.

This entry is derived from a study of blood T cell repertoires in COVID-19 (dated by TCRdb to the early 2020s). At the level of the whole study: Samples covering the acute and convalescent phases of COVID-19 were provided by collaborators in the United States, Italy and Spain. A de-identified subject ID, COVID-19 status, age in years and sex were almost always included in the sample metadata. The prospective study material was composed of cDNA or gDNA derived from T cells, B-cell-depleted T cells, or PBMCs. HLA class I and class II types, where available, came from metadata supplied by the sample provider rather than from assay-based typing. A freely available public database, intended as a resource for researchers studying the immune response to SARS-CoV-2, is where the repertoires were released. The dataset comprised deeply sampled blood TCRbeta repertoires from subjects exposed to, actively infected with, or recovered from COVID-19. Samples were obtained from the ongoing ImmuneRACE study (first 160 participants) and from about 1,300 subjects provided by 6 global collaborators.

CDR1 MNHEY and CDR2 SVGAGI are derived from the germline V gene. The CDR3 contains 14 residues, cysteine and phenylalanine counted. The read is trimmed to its CDR3 DNA, 42 bases read in frame from base 1. Germline trimming amounts to 7 bases on V and 4 bases on J, with 9 as the count of junction bases outside the gene matches. General study outcomes and caveats: The amount of clinical and demographic metadata varied by source and participant and was provided uncurated.

TCRbeta CDR3 regions were amplified from genomic DNA by means of the immunoSEQ Assay, a bias-controlled multiplex PCR. The original pipeline was this. Within the assay, amplification of reference gene primers was used to estimate how many nucleated cells each sample contained. Sequence reads were collapsed and filtered to measure the absolute abundance of every unique TCRbeta CDR3 rearrangement. For each sample, productive Simpson clonality was calculated as the square root of Simpson's diversity index across productive rearrangements. Not all clones reach the TCRdb copy of this immuneACCESS table, which keeps in-frame sequences only. Checked studies attribute under half of the gap to unresolved V genes and leave the rest unexplained. Clone size and V and J calls were adopted from that table, with D and trimming inferred from the DNA. The sample records roughly 250,000 clones, over 80% of which are singletons. The ten largest clones represent under 2.5% of the sample.

This clonotype was sampled from a young woman who had recovered from COVID-19. The sequenced material came from PBMCs or T cells enriched from blood (not recorded which). The chain couples TRBV6-5 to TRBJ1-2, with 7 central nucleotides matching TRBD1. The sequence in DNA is TGTGCCAGCATTTATAGGGGGCTTACCTATGGCTACACCTTC. Protein translation: CASIYRGLTYGYTF.